This section outlines one T cell receptor (beta chain) sequence together with its context. This CDR3 comprises 14 residues. Germline loops: CDR1 MNHNS, CDR2 SASEGT. V lost 3 bases and J lost 4, with 12 bases in between. MiXCR was run by TCRdb on the RT-PCR reads, yielding one entry per CDR3 protein. The repertoire has about 410,000 distinct CDR3 sequences, roughly 17% of them found once; the top ten carry 6% to 8%. This sample stems from a study of patients and donors after allogeneic stem cell transplantation. This TCR was recovered from a human donor who was either an allogeneic HSCT recipient or a stem cell or donor lymphocyte infusion donor (not recorded which). It is not recorded whose cells these are; they may come from a transplant donor. V and J are TRBV6-1 and TRBJ1-1, with D possibly TRBD1 on 5 matching bases. Sequencing used blood, either unsorted or a sorted T cell fraction (not recorded which). The CDR3 DNA sequence: TGTGCCAGCAGTGACTGGGGGGGAGCCACTGAAGCTTTCTTT. This codes for CASSDWGGATEAFF.